These 7 T cell receptor beta chains share one sample of origin, sequenced in a study of blood T cells in healthy people across ages. The second PCR ran about 6 to 12 cycles with a sample-barcoded 5' primer and J-beta primers. Via MiXCR, TCRdb re-called the 5' RACE reads, giving one row per CDR3 protein. The repertoire includes approximately 1,000,000 distinct CDR3 sequences, around 43% of them detected once, and approximately 17% sits in the top ten. The sequencing input was blood. These receptors came from a woman aged 55 to 70 in good health.

This clonotype was counted between two and nine times. The chain recombines TRBV9 with TRBJ2-3, with a tentative D call TRBD2 (6 bases). Germline V CDR1 and CDR2: SGDLS, YYNGEE. This CDR3 has 15 amino acids. V was cut by 0 bases and J by 6 bases, with 14 bases left in between. CDR3 nucleotides: TGTGCCAGCAGCGTAGGAGGGCGGGGTACTGATACGCAGTATTTT. Protein sequence: CASSVGGRGTDTQYF.

This clonotype was counted a single time. J is TRBJ2-1 and V is TRBV5-1; 9 positions agree with TRBD2. This CDR3 comprises 16 residues. V trimming: 4 bases; J trimming: 8 bases; junction bases outside the gene matches: 13. Germline loops: CDR1 SGHRS, CDR2 YFSETQ. CDR3 protein: CASSPGLAQVLDEQFF. As DNA, the CDR3 is TGCGCCAGCAGCCCGGGACTAGCCCAAGTTTTGGATGAGCAGTTCTTC.

On this clonotype itself: This CDR3 is missing its conserved last phenylalanine or tryptophan, likely due to a read error. The J gene is TRBJ2-1, the V gene TRBV5-1; 8 bases are shared with TRBD1. The CDR3 is 13 residues long. The V gene's germline CDR1 is SGHRS and CDR2 YFSETQ. The V segment lost 4 bases and the J segment 13 bases; nucleotides outside the gene matches: 10. CDR3 coding DNA: TGCGCCAGCAGCCCCGGACAGGGTTTGGTCCAGTTCTTA. Its protein is CASSPGQGLVQFL.

This chain links TRBV24-1 with TRBJ2-2; D possibly corresponds to TRBD2 (6 bases). The V gene lost 7 bases and the J gene lost 5 bases, with 13 bases spanning the gap. The CDR3 runs to 14 residues. Looked up from germline, CDR1 is KGHDR and CDR2 is SFDVKD. CDR3 bases: TGTGCCACCAGCAACGTTGCGGGGACCGGGGAGCTGTTTTTT. It encodes CATSNVAGTGELFF.

The V gene is TRBV12-3 or TRBV12-4, the J gene TRBJ2-5, with 9 bases that match TRBD1. CDR3 length: 14 amino acids. V dropped 6 bases and J dropped 4; count of bases not matched to a gene: 6. CDR3 bases: TGTGCCAGCAGGACACCGGGACAGGGAGAGACCCAGTACTTC. Its protein is CASRTPGQGETQYF.

The genes are TRBV12-3 or TRBV12-4 and TRBJ1-2, with 7 bases matching TRBD1. The CDR3 sequence is 14 residues long. V shed 5 bases, J shed 7 bases, and the junction held 10 bases outside the gene matches. The CDR3 DNA reads as TGTGCCAGCAGTCCCGGGACAGCAGCGGGTGGCTACACCTTC. Translation: CASSPGTAAGGYTF.

This clonotype was observed a few times. The V gene is TRBV20-1, the J gene TRBJ2-1; 8 positions agree with TRBD2. Germline V CDR1 and CDR2: DFQATT, SNEGSKA (reference sequence). Trimming removed 5 bases from V and 2 bases from J; junction bases left unmatched: 11. This CDR3 is 16 amino acids long. CDR3 amino acids: CSAASGGTGPYNEQFF. The CDR3, as DNA: TGCAGTGCTGCTTCGGGAGGGACGGGGCCCTACAATGAGCAGTTCTTC.